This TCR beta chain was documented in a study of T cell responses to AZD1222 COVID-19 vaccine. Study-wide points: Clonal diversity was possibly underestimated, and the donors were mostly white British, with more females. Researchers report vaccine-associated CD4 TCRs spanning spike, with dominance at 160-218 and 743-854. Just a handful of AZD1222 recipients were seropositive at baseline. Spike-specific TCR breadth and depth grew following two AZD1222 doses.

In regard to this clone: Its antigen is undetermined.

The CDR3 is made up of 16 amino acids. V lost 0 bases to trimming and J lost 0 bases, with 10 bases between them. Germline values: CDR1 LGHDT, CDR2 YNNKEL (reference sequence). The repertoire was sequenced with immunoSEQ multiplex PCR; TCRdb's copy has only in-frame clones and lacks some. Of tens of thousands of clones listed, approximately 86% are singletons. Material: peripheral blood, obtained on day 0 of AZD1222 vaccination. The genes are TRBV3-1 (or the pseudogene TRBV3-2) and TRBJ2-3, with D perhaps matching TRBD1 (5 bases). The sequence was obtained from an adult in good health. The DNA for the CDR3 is TGTGCCAGCAGCCAAGAACAGGCGATTAGCACAGATACGCAGTATTTT. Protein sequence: CASSQEQAISTDTQYF.